This T cell receptor beta chain came from a study of OX40 agonist ivuxolimab in advanced cancers. Turning to the study itself: As their treatment, patients were administered ivuxolimab, an agonistic anti-OX40 (CD134) antibody. Partial responses were achieved by three patients, one with hepatocellular carcinoma and two with cutaneous melanoma. General study points: Low clonal expansion, among the lowest seen, marked partial responders at 0.1-3.0 mg/kg. Expanded peripheral T cells had an undetermined antigen specificity.

As concerns this clone: Its target is unknown.

Data came from immunoSEQ multiplex PCR; TCRdb stores just in-frame clones and leaves some out. The data show 75,000 to 95,000 clones, with roughly 90% seen just once and about 2.1% held by the top ten. With 3 bases removed from V and 8 bases from J, the gap between germline ends came to 10 bases. Per the germline V gene, CDR1 is MNHNS and CDR2 is SASEGT. The CDR3 spans 12 residues. The receptor comes from an adult with an advanced solid tumor such as melanoma, head and neck, liver or kidney cancer. The sample was CD4+ or CD8+ T cells sorted from blood, taken in a trial of the OX40 agonist ivuxolimab. The chain couples TRBV6-1 to TRBJ1-2; D unclear. The CDR3 sequence: CASSESGLGYTF. The CDR3 nucleotides are TGTGCCAGCAGTGAGTCGGGGTTAGGCTACACCTTC.